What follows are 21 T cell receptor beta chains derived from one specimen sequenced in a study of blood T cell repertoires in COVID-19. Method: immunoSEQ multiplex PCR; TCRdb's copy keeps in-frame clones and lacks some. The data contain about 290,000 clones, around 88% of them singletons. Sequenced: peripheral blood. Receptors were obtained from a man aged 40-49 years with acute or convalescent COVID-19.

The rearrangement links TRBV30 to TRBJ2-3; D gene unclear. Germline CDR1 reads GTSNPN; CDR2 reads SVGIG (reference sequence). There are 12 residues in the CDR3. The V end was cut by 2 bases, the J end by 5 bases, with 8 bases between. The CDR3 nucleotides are TGTGCCTGGAGTTCAGAACGAGATACGCAGTATTTT. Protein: CAWSSERDTQYF.

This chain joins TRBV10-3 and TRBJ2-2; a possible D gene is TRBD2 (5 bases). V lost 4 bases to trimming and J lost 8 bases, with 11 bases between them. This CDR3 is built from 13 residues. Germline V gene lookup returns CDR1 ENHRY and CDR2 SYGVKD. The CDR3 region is CAISGTGRGELFF. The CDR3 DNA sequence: TGTGCCATCAGTGGGACGGGGAGAGGGGAGCTGTTTTTT.

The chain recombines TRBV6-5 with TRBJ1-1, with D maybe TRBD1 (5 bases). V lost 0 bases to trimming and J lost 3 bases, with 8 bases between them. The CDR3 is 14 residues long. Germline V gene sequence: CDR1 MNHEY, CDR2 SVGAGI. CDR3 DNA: TGTGCCAGCAGTTACTCCTTCAGGGACACTGAAGCTTTCTTT. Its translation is CASSYSFRDTEAFF.

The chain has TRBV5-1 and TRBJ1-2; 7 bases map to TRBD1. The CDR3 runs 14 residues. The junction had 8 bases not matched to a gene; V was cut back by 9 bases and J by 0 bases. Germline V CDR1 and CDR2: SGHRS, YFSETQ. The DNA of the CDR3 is TGCGCCATCCCGCGGGACAGCCCTAACTATGGCTACACCTTC. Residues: CAIPRDSPNYGYTF.

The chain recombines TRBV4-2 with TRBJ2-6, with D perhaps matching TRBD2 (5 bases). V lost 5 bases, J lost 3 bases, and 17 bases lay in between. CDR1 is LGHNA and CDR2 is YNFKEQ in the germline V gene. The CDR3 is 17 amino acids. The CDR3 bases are TGTGCCAGCAGCAGGCCCTGGAGGAGAGATGGGGCCAACGTCCTGACTTTC. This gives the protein CASSRPWRRDGANVLTF.

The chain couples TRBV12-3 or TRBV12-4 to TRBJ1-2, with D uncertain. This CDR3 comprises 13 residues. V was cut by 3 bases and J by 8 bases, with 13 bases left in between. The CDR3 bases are TGTGCCAGCAGTTTTGCAAGCCTCCGGGGCTACACCTTC. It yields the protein CASSFASLRGYTF.

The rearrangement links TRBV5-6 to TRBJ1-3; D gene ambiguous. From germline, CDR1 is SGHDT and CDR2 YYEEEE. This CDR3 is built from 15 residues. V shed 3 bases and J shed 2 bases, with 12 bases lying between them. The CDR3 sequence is CASSSRREAGNTIYF. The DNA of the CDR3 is TGTGCCAGCAGCTCCCGGCGGGAGGCTGGAAACACCATATATTTT.

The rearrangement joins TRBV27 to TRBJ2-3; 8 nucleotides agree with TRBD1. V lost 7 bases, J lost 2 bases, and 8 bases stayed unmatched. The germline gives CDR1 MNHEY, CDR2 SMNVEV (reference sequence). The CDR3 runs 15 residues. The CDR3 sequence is CASMDRVYATDTQYF. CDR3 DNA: TGTGCCAGCATGGACAGGGTCTATGCCACAGATACGCAGTATTTT.

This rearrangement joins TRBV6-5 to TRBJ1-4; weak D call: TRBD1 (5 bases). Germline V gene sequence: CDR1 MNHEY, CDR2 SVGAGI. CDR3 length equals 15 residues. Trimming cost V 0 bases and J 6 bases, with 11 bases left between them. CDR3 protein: CASSYSGLGDEKLFF. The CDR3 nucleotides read TGTGCCAGCAGTTACTCGGGACTGGGGGATGAAAAACTGTTTTTT.

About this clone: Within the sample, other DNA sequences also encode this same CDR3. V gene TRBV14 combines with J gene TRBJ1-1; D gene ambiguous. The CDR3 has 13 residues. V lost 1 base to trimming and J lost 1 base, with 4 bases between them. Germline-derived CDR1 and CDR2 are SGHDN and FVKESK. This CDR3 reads CASSQGQNTEAFF. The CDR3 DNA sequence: TGTGCCAGCAGCCAAGGTCAGAACACTGAAGCTTTCTTT.

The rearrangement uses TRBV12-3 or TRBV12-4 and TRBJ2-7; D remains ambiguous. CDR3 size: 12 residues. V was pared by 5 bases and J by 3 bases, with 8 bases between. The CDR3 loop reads CASSRGIYEQYF. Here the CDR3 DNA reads TGTGCCAGCAGTCGAGGCATCTACGAGCAGTACTTC.

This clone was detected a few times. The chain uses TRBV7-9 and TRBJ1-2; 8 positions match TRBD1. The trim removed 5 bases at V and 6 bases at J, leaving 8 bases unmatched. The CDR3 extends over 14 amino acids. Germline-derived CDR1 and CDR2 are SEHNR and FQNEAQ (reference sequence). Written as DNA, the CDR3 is TGTGCCAGCAGCCCCACTGGACAGGGCCATGGCTACACCTTC. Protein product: CASSPTGQGHGYTF.

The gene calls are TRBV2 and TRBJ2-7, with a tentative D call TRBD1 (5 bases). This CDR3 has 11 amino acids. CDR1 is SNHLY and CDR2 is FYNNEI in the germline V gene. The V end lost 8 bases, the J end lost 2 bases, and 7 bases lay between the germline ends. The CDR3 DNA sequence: TGTGCCAGCGACAGAGCCTACGAGCAGTACTTC. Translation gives CASDRAYEQYF.

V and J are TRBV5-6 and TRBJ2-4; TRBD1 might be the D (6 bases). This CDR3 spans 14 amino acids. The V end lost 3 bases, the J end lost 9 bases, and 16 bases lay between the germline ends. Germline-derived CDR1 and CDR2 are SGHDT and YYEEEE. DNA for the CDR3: TGTGCCAGCAGCTCGGGACAACGAGGGAGCATTCAGTACTTC. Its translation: CASSSGQRGSIQYF.

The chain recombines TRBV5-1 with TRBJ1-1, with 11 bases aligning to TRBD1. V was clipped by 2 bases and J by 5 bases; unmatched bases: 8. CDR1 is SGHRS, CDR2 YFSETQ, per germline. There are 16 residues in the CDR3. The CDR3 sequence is CASSFGQGAGETEAFF. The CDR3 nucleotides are TGCGCCAGCAGCTTTGGACAGGGGGCAGGGGAAACTGAAGCTTTCTTT.

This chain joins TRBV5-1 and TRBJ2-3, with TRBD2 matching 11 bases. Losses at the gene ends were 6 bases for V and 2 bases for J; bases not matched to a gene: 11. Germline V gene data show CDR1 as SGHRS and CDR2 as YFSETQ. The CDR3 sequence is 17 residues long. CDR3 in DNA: TGCGCCAGCACCCGTAAGGCTAGCGGGGGGTACACAGATACGCAGTATTTT. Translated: CASTRKASGGYTDTQYF.

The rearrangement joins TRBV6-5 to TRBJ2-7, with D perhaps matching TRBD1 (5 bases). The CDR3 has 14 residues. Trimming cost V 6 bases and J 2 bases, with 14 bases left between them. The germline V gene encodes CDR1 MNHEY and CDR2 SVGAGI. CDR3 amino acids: CASRVIRGPYEQYF. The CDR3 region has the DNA TGTGCCAGCAGAGTTATTAGGGGTCCCTACGAGCAGTACTTC.

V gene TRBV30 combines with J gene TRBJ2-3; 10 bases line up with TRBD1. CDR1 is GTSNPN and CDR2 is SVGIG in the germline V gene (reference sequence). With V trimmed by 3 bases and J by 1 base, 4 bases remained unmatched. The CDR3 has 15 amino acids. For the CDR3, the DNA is TGTGCCTGGAGGAGGACAGGGGGAGGCACAGATACGCAGTATTTT. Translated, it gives CAWRRTGGGTDTQYF.

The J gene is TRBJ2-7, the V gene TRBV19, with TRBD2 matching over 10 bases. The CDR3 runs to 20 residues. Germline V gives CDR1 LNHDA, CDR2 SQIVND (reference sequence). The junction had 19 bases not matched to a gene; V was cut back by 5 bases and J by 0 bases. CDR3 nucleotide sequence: TGTGCCAGTAGTGTTTTCGCTGATCTAGCGGGGGCCTCCAGCTCCTACGAGCAGTACTTC. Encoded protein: CASSVFADLAGASSSYEQYF.

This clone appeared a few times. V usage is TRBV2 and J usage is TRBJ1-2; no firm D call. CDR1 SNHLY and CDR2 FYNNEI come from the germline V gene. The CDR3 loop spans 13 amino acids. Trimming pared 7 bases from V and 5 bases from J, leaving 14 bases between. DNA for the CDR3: TGTGCCAGCAAGGTCGCCGGGGAGTATGGCTACACCTTC. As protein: CASKVAGEYGYTF.

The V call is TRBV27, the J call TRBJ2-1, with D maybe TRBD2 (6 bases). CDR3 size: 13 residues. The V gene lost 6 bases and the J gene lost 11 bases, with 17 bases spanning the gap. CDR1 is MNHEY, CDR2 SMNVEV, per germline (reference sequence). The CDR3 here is CASSKDYAAKQFF. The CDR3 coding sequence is TGTGCCAGCAGCAAGGACTACGCGGCGAAGCAGTTCTTC.